This T cell receptor (beta chain) was profiled in a study of PD-1 blockade in classical Hodgkin lymphoma (dated by TCRdb to 2020 to 2021). With respect to the entire study: Nivolumab dosing was 3 mg/kg intravenously every 2 weeks, continuing until either disease progression or unacceptable toxicity. The study used TCR beta sequencing and CyTOF to define a peripheral blood immune signature of response to PD-1 blockade in classical Hodgkin lymphoma. The full study reports these points: The study covered only a single clinical trial cohort, and the causes of the repertoire differences, possibly disease activity or prior therapy, were still not defined. Baseline TCR diversity was reported to be lower in newly diagnosed patients than in healthy donors and to be lower still in relapsed/refractory patients. CD4+ but not CD8+ TCR diversity rose significantly by C4D1 (p=0.0027 vs p=0.16), most apparent in complete responders (p=0.02). Among trial patients, those achieving complete response had baseline diversity similar to that of newly diagnosed patients, while diversity was significantly lower in partial responders and progressors. Patients starting nivolumab less than 1 year after ASCT had lower diversity and were excluded from later analyses to avoid confounding by immune reconstitution.

The Qiagen DNeasy kit was used to extract genomic DNA from unsorted PBMCs and from the negatively selected CD4+ and CD8+ fractions. Amplification of TCR beta CDR3 regions was done by immunoSEQ multiplex PCR with primers that anneal to V and J segments. A synthetic immune receptor repertoire was used to minimize amplification bias, and any remaining bias was removed computationally after sequencing. In the paper's pipeline: Repertoire diversity was quantified as the Shannon entropy index using custom Python scripts. Unsorted, CD4+ and CD8+ repertoires were examined separately, except in combined analyses, for which CD4+ and CD8+ sequences were merged in silico. A clone was considered expanded if an increase in frequency of at least 2-fold after treatment relative to C1D1 was found, and a pseudocount of 0.5 was applied to clones undetected at baseline. Singleton clones were defined as clones with 0 or 1 copy at C1D1, and non-singleton clones were defined as clones with 2 or more copies. Clones expanded in unsorted samples were labelled as CD4+, CD8+ or unknown by matching protein sequences in sorted samples from the same patient. Diversity changes from C1D1 to C4D1 were tested in paired samples using Wilcoxon tests. TCRdb's version of the immuneACCESS table is confined to in-frame rearrangements and falls short of the full clone set. An unresolved V gene accounts for under half of the shortfall where checked; the remainder is of unknown origin. That table furnishes V, J and clone size, whereas the DNA furnished D and trimming. The sample table lists about 26,000 clones, roughly two thirds of them with a count of one. The ten largest clones add up to roughly 10% of the sample.

The sample's time point label, in plain terms: cycle 2 day 1 (C2D1) of nivolumab. All trial patients had relapsed after autologous stem cell transplantation, with cohorts A, B and C differing in prior brentuximab vedotin exposure. The trial cohort was composed of approximately 60 patients with relapsed/refractory classical Hodgkin lymphoma, for whom complete response, partial response or progressive disease was recorded as best overall response. In the multi-cohort phase II CheckMate 205 trial, trial patients received single-agent nivolumab. An independent review committee assessed best overall response using the 2007 International Working Group response criteria. Trial PBMCs were obtained immediately prior to nivolumab initiation (C1D1) and on therapy at cycle 2 day 1 and cycle 4 day 1. After peripheral blood was drawn into 8 mL Vacutainer Cell Preparation Tubes, PBMCs were isolated by centrifugation and then cryopreserved.

CDR1 and CDR2, looked up from the germline V gene, are MDHEN and SYDVKM. Between the V and J ends, shortened by 1 base and 3 bases respectively, the junction contains 10 bases. Taken from cysteine to phenylalanine, the CDR3 has 15 residues. Only CDR3 DNA is held: 45 bases, read in frame from base 1. About this clone: Its antigen remains undetermined. No much larger clone is present one base from it, and per-base qualities are unavailable.

This TCR derives from a human donor with classical Hodgkin lymphoma. Material: peripheral blood mononuclear cells (PBMCs), obtained before the second cycle of nivolumab. Rearrangement joined TRBV28 to TRBJ1-5; there is no confident call for the D gene. The DNA reads TGTGCCAGCAGTTTATCCAAGGGTTTCAATCAGCCCCAGCATTTT. This codes for CASSLSKGFNQPQHF.